The 2 T cell receptor beta chains below come from one sample, sequenced in a study of T cell repertoires in cytomegalovirus infection. TCRdb reprocessed the reads with MiXCR, giving one entry per CDR3 protein. Of about 55,000 distinct CDR3 sequences detected, 15% to 25% appear once; the ten largest clones hold more than 55%. What these receptors recognize is not known. The specimen comprised CD8+ T cells from cultured PBMCs, sampled from culture after CMV antigen stimulation. These receptors originate from a human donor in good health (CMV status not recorded). Some clones in this sample may be carry-over from other donors' samples.

The chain combines TRBV6-6 with TRBJ1-6; TRBD1 might be the D (5 bases). V lost 6 bases to trimming and J lost 14 bases, with 17 bases between them. The CDR3 runs 13 residues. CDR1 and CDR2 (germline): MNHNY, SVGAGI (reference sequence). The CDR3 sequence: CASSRAVKQALHF. The CDR3, as DNA: TGTGCCAGCAGCCGAGCCGTAAAACAGGCCCTCCACTTT.

This rearrangement joins TRBV7-2 to TRBJ2-7; TRBD1 might be the D (5 bases). The ends were cut back, 5 bases at V and 6 bases at J, with 14 bases in the middle. In germline, CDR1 is SGHTA, CDR2 FQGNSA. The CDR3 contains 13 residues. The CDR3 DNA follows: TGTGCCAGCAGCACGACAGATACGCTCGAGCAGTACTTC. Protein product: CASSTTDTLEQYF.